The entry below describes one T cell receptor beta chain. The entry originates in a study of HIV-infected patients and healthy controls. Follow-up blood was drawn about 14 weeks, roughly three months, after antiretroviral therapy began. No cell fractionation was done, so the repertoire covers all unsorted peripheral blood T cells. Reverse transcription used around 500 ng RNA and constant-region primers for alpha and beta. Alpha and beta chain libraries were made separately by chain-specific third strand synthesis with multiplexing indices. TCRdb processed the 5' RACE reads anew with MiXCR; each CDR3 protein has one entry. This table holds roughly 9,300 distinct CDR3 sequences, around 6% found once. The length of the CDR3 is 14 residues. Germline CDR1 LGHDT, CDR2 YNNKEL (reference sequence). The ends were cut back, 0 bases at V and 2 bases at J, with 7 bases in the middle.

The chain couples TRBV3-1 to TRBJ2-5; no definite D call. Sequencing used blood, obtained during antiretroviral therapy. The source of this sequence is an adult with HIV infection. The donor label of this sample is uncertain. CDR3 residues: CASSQEPLQETQYF. The CDR3 DNA sequence: TGTGCCAGCAGCCAAGAACCGTTACAAGAGACCCAGTACTTC.